This T cell receptor beta chain was retrieved from a study of type 1 regulatory T cells. About the study: T-allo10 is an in vitro-generated, Tr1-enriched CD4 T cell product specific for alloantigen.

TCRdb fed the reads into MiXCR, producing one record per CDR3 protein. The repertoire holds tens of thousands of distinct CDR3 sequences, with just under 75% as singletons. V lost 7 bases and J 0 bases, leaving 8 bases between the germline ends. The CDR3 covers 13 residues. Germline CDR1 and CDR2: MNHNY and SVGAGI (reference sequence). As regards this clonotype: The antigen is undetermined.

The clonotype was recovered from a human donor in good health. Sequenced material: cultured T cells, either the whole culture or a sorted T cell fraction (not recorded which). Indicated subset: Tr1-enriched cell product generated in vitro against host alloantigens. V gene TRBV6-6 combines with J gene TRBJ2-3; the D is unclear. CDR3 sequence: CASKLGSTDTQYF. CDR3 DNA: TGTGCCAGCAAGCTAGGGAGCACAGATACGCAGTATTTT.